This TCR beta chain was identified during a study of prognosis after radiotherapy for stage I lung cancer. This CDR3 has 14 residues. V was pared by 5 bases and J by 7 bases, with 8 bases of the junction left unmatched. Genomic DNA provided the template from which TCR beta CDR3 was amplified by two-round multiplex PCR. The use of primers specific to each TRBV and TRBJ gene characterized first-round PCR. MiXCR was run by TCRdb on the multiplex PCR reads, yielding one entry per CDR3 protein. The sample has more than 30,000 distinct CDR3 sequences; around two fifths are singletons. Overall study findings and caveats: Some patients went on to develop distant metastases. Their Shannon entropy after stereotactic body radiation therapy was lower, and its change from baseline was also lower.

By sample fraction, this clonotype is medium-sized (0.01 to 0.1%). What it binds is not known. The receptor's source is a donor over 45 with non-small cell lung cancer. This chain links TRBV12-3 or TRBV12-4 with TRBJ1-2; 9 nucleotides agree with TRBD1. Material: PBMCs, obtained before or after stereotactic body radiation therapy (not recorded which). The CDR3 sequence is CASSLPGQGFGYTF. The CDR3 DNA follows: TGTGCCAGCAGTCTCCCGGGACAGGGTTTTGGCTACACCTTC.